A single sample gave rise to the 12 T cell receptor beta chains below, sequenced in a study of T cells in Graves' hyperthyroidism and ophthalmopathy. TCR beta CDR3 sequences were amplified from RNA transcripts. HTBI primers were the set used in a first-round RT-PCR of the TCR CDR3. TCRdb recomputed calls from the multiplex PCR reads with MiXCR, one row per CDR3 protein. The sample includes approximately 620,000 distinct CDR3 sequences, more than 15% of them seen just once. The sample comprised blood. These receptors all stem from a woman aged 40-49 years with Graves' ophthalmopathy.

This clonotype was observed a few times. The chain couples TRBV7-2 to TRBJ1-1, with TRBD1 matching over 7 bases. V shed 3 bases, J shed 6 bases, and the junction held 19 bases outside the gene matches. Germline values: CDR1 SGHTA, CDR2 FQGNSA. The CDR3 is 18 amino acids. The CDR3 region is CASSFPRGPSDRPAEAFF. The CDR3 coding sequence is TGTGCCAGCAGCTTCCCTCGTGGCCCATCGGACAGGCCGGCTGAAGCTTTCTTT.

This chain uses TRBV29-1 with TRBJ2-2; D perhaps matches TRBD1 (6 bases). V lost 7 bases, J lost 8 bases, and 14 bases lay in between. The germline CDR1 and CDR2 sequences are SQVTM and ANQGSEA. The length of the CDR3 is 12 residues. CDR3 nucleotide sequence: TGCAGCGCCCCGACAGGAACAGGGGAGCTGTTTTTT. Its protein product is CSAPTGTGELFF.

This clonotype was found many times. The gene calls are TRBV12-3 or TRBV12-4 and TRBJ2-1; tentatively, D is TRBD1 (5 bases). V lost 6 bases, J lost 4 bases, and 13 bases lay in between. The CDR3 has 14 residues. CDR3 amino acids: CASSPRRQYNEQFF. Here the CDR3 DNA reads TGTGCCAGCAGCCCCAGAAGACAGTACAATGAGCAGTTCTTC.

This clonotype was observed many times. J is TRBJ2-3 and V is TRBV7-9; weak D call: TRBD1 (5 bases). The CDR3 has 14 amino acids. The V gene lost 3 bases and the J gene lost 2 bases, with 9 bases spanning the gap. CDR1 and CDR2 (germline): SEHNR, FQNEAQ (reference sequence). The DNA of the CDR3 is TGTGCCAGCAGCTTGGGGCGGACCACAGATACGCAGTATTTT. Its protein product is CASSLGRTTDTQYF.

This clonotype has a count of ten or more. The chain couples TRBV20-1 to TRBJ2-5; TRBD2 matches 7 bases. This CDR3 is 14 amino acids long. After removal of 3 bases from V and 4 bases from J, the junction contained 8 bases not matched to a gene. Germline values: CDR1 DFQATT, CDR2 SNEGSKA (reference sequence). The CDR3 protein is CSARGVGGVETQYF. Here the CDR3 DNA reads TGCAGTGCTAGGGGGGTGGGAGGGGTAGAGACCCAGTACTTC.

This chain connects TRBV3-1 to TRBJ2-1; TRBD2 aligns across 8 bases. Germline-derived CDR1 and CDR2 are LGHDT and YNNKEL (reference sequence). The CDR3 contains 14 residues. The junction had 6 bases not matched to a gene; V was cut back by 3 bases and J by 8 bases. CDR3 bases: TGTGCCAGCAGCCAGGGGGGACTAGTATATGAGCAGTTCTTC. Translation: CASSQGGLVYEQFF.

The genes are TRBV10-2 and TRBJ2-5, with TRBD1 matching over 9 bases. The V gene's germline CDR1 is WSHSY and CDR2 SAAADI. Trimming removed 2 bases from V and 4 bases from J; junction bases left unmatched: 5. The CDR3 is 15 amino acids. The CDR3: CASSEQGTGRETQYF. Here the CDR3 DNA reads TGCGCCAGCAGTGAGCAGGGGACAGGGAGAGAGACCCAGTACTTC.

A word on this clonotype: The junction differs from germline at one of its ends, possibly a read error. The V gene is TRBV29-1, the J gene TRBJ1-2, with 7 bases identical to TRBD1. The V gene's germline CDR1 is SQVTM and CDR2 ANQGSEA. The length of the CDR3 is 13 residues. The CDR3 spells CSVLRQGNYGCTF. The CDR3 nucleotides are TGCAGCGTTCTCCGACAGGGAAACTATGGCTGCACCTTC.

Ten or more counts support this clonotype. The chain links TRBV20-1 to TRBJ2-1; D tentatively reads TRBD1 or TRBD2 (5 bases each). Looked up from germline, CDR1 is DFQATT and CDR2 is SNEGSKA (reference sequence). Between the trimmed V and J ends, which lost 0 bases and 3 bases, there was a span of 12 bases. The CDR3 loop spans 15 amino acids. In DNA, the CDR3 is TGCAGTGCTAGAGAACCGGGACGAGACTACAATGAGCAGTTCTTC. Translated: CSAREPGRDYNEQFF.

This clonotype occurred a few times. This chain connects TRBV5-1 to TRBJ2-7; 8 nucleotides align to TRBD2. There are 14 residues in the CDR3. The V and J ends lost 4 bases and 4 bases, in that order; junction bases with no gene match: 7. Germline V gene sequence: CDR1 SGHRS, CDR2 YFSETQ. The CDR3 coding sequence is TGCGCCAGCAGCAGGGGGACTAGTCCTTACGAGCAGTACTTC. This encodes CASSRGTSPYEQYF.

This clonotype was observed many times. The V gene is TRBV20-1, the J gene TRBJ2-5; possibly TRBD2 for D (7 bases). The germline V gene encodes CDR1 DFQATT and CDR2 SNEGSKA (reference sequence). This CDR3 is 15 amino acids long. The V gene lost 1 base and the J gene lost 5 bases, with 17 bases spanning the gap. The CDR3 sequence: CSARVVAGAGETQYF. The CDR3 DNA is TGCAGTGCTAGAGTTGTTGCGGGGGCTGGGGAGACCCAGTACTTC.

In its sample, this clonotype was seen many times. CDR3: CASSLQGATQYF. For the CDR3, the DNA is TGTGCCAGCAGTTTGCAGGGGGCTACGCAGTATTTT. The rearrangement links TRBV12-3 or TRBV12-4 to TRBJ2-3; 8 bases match TRBD1. The CDR3 sequence is 12 residues long. V lost 3 bases to trimming and J lost 8 bases; unmatched junction nucleotides: 1.